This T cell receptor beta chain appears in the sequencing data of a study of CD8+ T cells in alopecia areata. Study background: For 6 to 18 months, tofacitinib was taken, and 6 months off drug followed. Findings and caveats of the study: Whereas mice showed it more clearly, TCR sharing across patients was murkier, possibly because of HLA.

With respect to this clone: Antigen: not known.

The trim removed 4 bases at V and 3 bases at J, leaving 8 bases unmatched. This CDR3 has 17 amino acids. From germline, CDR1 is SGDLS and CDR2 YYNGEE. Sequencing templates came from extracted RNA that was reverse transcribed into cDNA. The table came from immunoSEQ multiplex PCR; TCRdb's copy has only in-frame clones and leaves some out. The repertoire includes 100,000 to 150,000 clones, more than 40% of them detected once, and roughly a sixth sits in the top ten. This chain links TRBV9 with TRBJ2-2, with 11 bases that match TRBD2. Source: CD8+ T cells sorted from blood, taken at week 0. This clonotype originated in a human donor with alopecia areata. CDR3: CASSTFSGGAHTGELFF. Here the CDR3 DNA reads TGTGCCAGCAGCACCTTTAGCGGGGGGGCCCACACCGGGGAGCTGTTTTTT.